This is a list of T cell receptor beta chains from one sample in a study of T cell responses to AZD1222 COVID-19 vaccine. TCRdb's copy holds only in-frame clones and misses some; the assay was immunoSEQ multiplex PCR. The table has roughly 49,000 clones, more than 65% seen once. This material consisted of peripheral blood, taken on day 0 of MenACWY control vaccination. These receptors all come from an adult in good health. The CDR3 runs from the conserved cysteine through the conserved F or W. Fields, in order: V gene, D gene, J gene, clone size, CDR3 DNA, CDR3 protein. The D gene is left open where the match is weak. The size entry is marked missing in some rows and otherwise reads once, few, many or a size class.

v_gene: TRBV7-2
d_gene: .
j_gene: TRBJ2-3
abundance: .
CDR3nt: TGTGCCAGCAGCACAAAAGGCGGGGATACGCAGTATTTT
CDR3aa: CASSTKGGDTQYF

v_gene: TRBV7-9
d_gene: TRBD1
j_gene: TRBJ1-1
abundance: .
CDR3nt: TGTGCCAGCAGCCTGGACAGGGTTGGAGCTTTCTTT
CDR3aa: CASSLDRVGAFF

v_gene: TRBV28
d_gene: TRBD1
j_gene: TRBJ1-1
abundance: few
CDR3nt: TGTGCCAGCAGCCCGACAGGGTTGGGCACTGAAGCTTTCTTT
CDR3aa: CASSPTGLGTEAFF

v_gene: TRBV25-1
d_gene: .
j_gene: TRBJ1-1
abundance: .
CDR3nt: TGTGCCAGCAGTGAATATGGAGTCCCGAACACTGAAGCTTTCTTT
CDR3aa: CASSEYGVPNTEAFF

v_gene: TRBV6-1
d_gene: .
j_gene: TRBJ1-6
abundance: .
CDR3nt: TGTGCCAGCAGTAAAGAGGGGTCCGGGGGTAATTCACCCCTCCACTTT
CDR3aa: CASSKEGSGGNSPLHF

v_gene: TRBV7-8
d_gene: .
j_gene: TRBJ2-1
abundance: once
CDR3nt: TGTGCCAGCAGCTACCGACAGTTCGGGGAGCAGTTCTTC
CDR3aa: CASSYRQFGEQFF

v_gene: TRBV19
d_gene: .
j_gene: TRBJ1-3
abundance: .
CDR3nt: TGTGCCAGTATCCATATCGGACGGCGCTCTGGAAACACCATATATTTT
CDR3aa: CASIHIGRRSGNTIYF

v_gene: TRBV28
d_gene: .
j_gene: TRBJ1-5
abundance: .
CDR3nt: TGTGCCAGCAGGGTCGCCGGGTATCAGCCCCAGCATTTT
CDR3aa: CASRVAGYQPQHF

v_gene: TRBV15
d_gene: .
j_gene: TRBJ1-2
abundance: .
CDR3nt: TGTGCCACCAGCAGAGACAGGGCAAACTATGGCTACACCTTC
CDR3aa: CATSRDRANYGYTF

v_gene: TRBV5-6
d_gene: .
j_gene: TRBJ2-1
abundance: few
CDR3nt: TGTGCCAGCAGTGGGGCAGGGGCAAACAATGAGCAGTTCTTC
CDR3aa: CASSGAGANNEQFF

v_gene: TRBV7-2
d_gene: .
j_gene: TRBJ1-5
abundance: once
CDR3nt: TGTGCCAGCAGCTTCAGGCGGGATCAGCCCCAGCATTTT
CDR3aa: CASSFRRDQPQHF

v_gene: TRBV30
d_gene: .
j_gene: TRBJ1-6
abundance: .
CDR3nt: TGTGCCTGGAGTGTACTGAAAAACGGGGACGGGCCCCTCCACTTT
CDR3aa: CAWSVLKNGDGPLHF

v_gene: TRBV6-5
d_gene: .
j_gene: TRBJ2-3
abundance: .
CDR3nt: TGTGCCAGCAGTAGCAGCGTGGGGGGCACAGATACGCAGTATTTT
CDR3aa: CASSSSVGGTDTQYF

v_gene: TRBV18
d_gene: .
j_gene: TRBJ1-5
abundance: .
CDR3nt: TGTGCCAGCTCACCACAGGGAGGGCAGCCCCAGCATTTT
CDR3aa: CASSPQGGQPQHF

v_gene: TRBV7-2
d_gene: .
j_gene: TRBJ1-1
abundance: .
CDR3nt: TGTGCCAGCAGCTTAAGTTGGCCAGGGAACACTGAAGCTTTCTTT
CDR3aa: CASSLSWPGNTEAFF